This T cell receptor (beta chain) stems from a study of blood T cell repertoires in COVID-19. Study-level information: T cells, B-cell-depleted T cells, or PBMCs provided the cDNA or gDNA that served as material.

V was trimmed by 0 bases and J by 4 bases, leaving 15 bases between them. Germline CDR1 reads MGHRA; CDR2 reads YSYEKL. The CDR3 has 16 residues. Profiling relied on immunoSEQ multiplex PCR, and the TCRdb table lists in-frame clones only, not all of them. The table records over 300,000 clones, 65% to 90% of them present only once. The TCR was taken from a human donor in a cohort sampled during active COVID-19. Sequencing was done on a sample of peripheral blood. The V gene is TRBV4-1, the J gene TRBJ1-2; the D is unclear. CDR3 in amino acids: CASSQDSEGLGYGYTF. In nucleotides, the CDR3 is TGCGCCAGCAGCCAAGATTCGGAGGGCTTGGGCTATGGCTACACCTTC.